Given below is one T cell receptor (beta chain) in context. As yet, its antigen is unknown. RNA transcripts were the template for amplifying TCR beta CDR3 regions. TCR CDR3 regions were first amplified by RT-PCR with HTBI primers. TCRdb processed the multiplex PCR reads anew with MiXCR; each CDR3 protein has one entry. The sample records under 800,000 distinct CDR3 sequences, 14% being singletons. The length of the CDR3 is 13 residues. The trim removed 3 bases at V and 5 bases at J, leaving 4 bases unmatched. CDR1 and CDR2 from the germline V gene are DFQATT and SNEGSKA (reference sequence). This record belongs to a study of T cells in Graves' hyperthyroidism and ophthalmopathy. Study-level findings and limits: Most clonotypes that expanded in the thyroid above 0.001 also showed up in blood.

Exclusion of a patient resulted from uncontrolled infection, other autoimmune disease, pregnancy or lactation. Sequencing was carried out using blood. This chain uses TRBV20-1 with TRBJ2-3; 8 positions agree with TRBD2. This clonotype originated in a young woman with Graves' hyperthyroidism. This CDR3 reads CSARQLAGDTQYF. CDR3 nucleotides: TGCAGTGCTAGGCAGCTAGCGGGAGATACGCAGTATTTT.